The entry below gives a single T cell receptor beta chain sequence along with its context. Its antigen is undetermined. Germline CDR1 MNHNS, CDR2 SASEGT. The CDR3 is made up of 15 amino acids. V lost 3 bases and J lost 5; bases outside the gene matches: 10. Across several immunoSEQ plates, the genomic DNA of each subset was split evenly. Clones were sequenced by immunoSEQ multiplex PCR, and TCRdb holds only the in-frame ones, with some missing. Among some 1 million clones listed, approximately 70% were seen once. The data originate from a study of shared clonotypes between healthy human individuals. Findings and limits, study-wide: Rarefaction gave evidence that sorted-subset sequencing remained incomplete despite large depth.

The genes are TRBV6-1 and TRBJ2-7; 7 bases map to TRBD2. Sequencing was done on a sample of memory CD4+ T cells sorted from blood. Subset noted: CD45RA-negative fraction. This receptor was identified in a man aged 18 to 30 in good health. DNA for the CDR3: TGTGCCAGCAGTGAGCGGGGGTTCCTAAACAACGAGCAGTACTTC. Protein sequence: CASSERGFLNNEQYF.